The entry that follows covers one T cell receptor (beta chain) sequence. CD8+ and CD4+ T cells from blood underwent TCR beta sequencing. Patients with stable or active relapsing-remitting disease, all of them treatment-naive, made up the multiple sclerosis controls. This entry is derived from a study of CD8 T cells in Susac syndrome. RNA in amounts of 0.5 to 1 ug was reverse transcribed with random hexamers. TCRdb re-analysed the immunoSEQ multiplex PCR reads in MiXCR, keeping a single row per CDR3 protein. Found here are 150,000 to 160,000 distinct CDR3 sequences, approximately 96% of them singletons; the top ten hold more than 0.2%. This CDR3 region has 14 residues. Germline V CDR1 and CDR2: MNHEY, SMNVEV (reference sequence). V lost 3 bases to trimming and J lost 3 bases, with 11 bases between them.

This chain connects TRBV27 to TRBJ1-2; a weak D match, TRBD1 (6 bases). Source material: CD8+ T cells from PBMCs. The TCR comes from a human donor with multiple sclerosis. The CDR3 DNA reads TGTGCCAGCAGTTTTACGGGGGCGGACTATGGCTACACCTTC. Its translation: CASSFTGADYGYTF.